Shown below are 29 T cell receptor beta chains from a single sample sequenced in a study of cytomegalovirus exposure and HLA in healthy donors. The PCR ran on 60 Vbeta and 13 Jbeta primers. Produced via immunoSEQ multiplex PCR; TCRdb's table is partial and in-frame only. The table lists tens of thousands of clones, 82% of them singletons. The sample comprised PBMCs. The receptors stem from a woman aged 18-29 years in good health and CMV-seronegative.

The chain combines TRBV6-4 with TRBJ1-2; weak D call: TRBD1 (5 bases). The CDR3 runs to 13 residues. Per germline, CDR1 MRHNA and CDR2 SNTAGT. Trimming left V 2 bases short and J 7 bases short, with 11 bases between. CDR3 sequence reads: CASSDGRAGGYTF. The CDR3 DNA reads TGTGCCAGCAGTGACGGCAGGGCCGGTGGCTACACCTTC.

This clone was seen more than once but under ten times. The CDR3 loop is CASSHISGTSGSTTDTQYF. Here the CDR3 DNA reads TGTGCCAGCAGCCACATTAGCGGGACTAGCGGGTCGACCACAGATACGCAGTATTTT. J is TRBJ2-3 and V is TRBV14; 12 bases are shared with TRBD2. Germline V gene sequence: CDR1 SGHDN, CDR2 FVKESK. J was trimmed by 2 bases and V by 3 bases; bases with no gene match: 12. CDR3 length: 19 amino acids.

This clone occurred once. This rearrangement joins TRBV18 to TRBJ1-3; 8 bases map to TRBD1. Germline V gives CDR1 KGHSH, CDR2 LQKENI. This CDR3 is built from 15 residues. The trim removed 5 bases at V and 1 base at J, leaving 4 bases unmatched. The CDR3 DNA sequence: TGTGCCAGCTCAACAGGGGGAAATTCTGGAAACACCATATATTTT. Protein sequence: CASSTGGNSGNTIYF.

The chain is built from TRBV7-3 and TRBJ2-1; 9 bases match TRBD2. The CDR3 covers 15 residues. The V and J ends lost 5 bases and 2 bases, in that order; junction bases with no gene match: 4. Germline CDR1 and CDR2: SGHTA and FQGTGA. The CDR3 here is CASSNSGSPYNEQFF. Written as DNA, the CDR3 is TGTGCCAGCAGCAATAGCGGGAGCCCCTACAATGAGCAGTTCTTC.

For this clone: One junction end disagrees with the germline gene, perhaps due to a read error. The chain has TRBV5-1 and TRBJ2-6; tentatively, D is TRBD1 (5 bases). Germline CDR1 and CDR2: SGHRS and YFSETQ. The CDR3 length is 18 residues. The CDR3 loop is CASSSDRTISSGANGLTF. The CDR3 DNA is TGCGCCAGCAGCTCTGACAGAACCATCAGCTCTGGGGCCAACGGCCTGACTTTC.

The rearrangement joins TRBV5-5 to TRBJ1-2; 8 bases line up with TRBD1. This CDR3 has 14 residues. Germline CDR1 and CDR2: SGHKS and YYEKEE (reference sequence). The ends lost 5 bases at V and 3 bases at J; junction bases unmatched: 6. CDR3: CASSSGTGDYGYTF. For the CDR3, the DNA is TGTGCCAGCAGTTCCGGGACAGGCGACTATGGCTACACCTTC.

J is TRBJ2-1 and V is TRBV5-1; D might be TRBD1 (5 bases). CDR3 length equals 12 residues. V dropped 4 bases and J dropped 7 bases, with 9 bases sitting between them. The germline V gene encodes CDR1 SGHRS and CDR2 YFSETQ. The DNA for the CDR3 is TGCGCCAGCAGCGCAGGGCGGAATGAGCAGTTCTTC. It is translated as CASSAGRNEQFF. The whole variable domain, remainder taken from reference TRBV5-1 and TRBJ2-1, is KAGVTQTPRYLIKTRGQQVTLSCSPISGHRSVSWYQQTPGQGLQFLFEYFSETQRNKGNFPGRFSGRQFSNSRSEMNVSTLELGDSALYLCASSAGRNEQFFGPGTRLTVL.

The chain joins TRBV30 to TRBJ2-2; tentatively, D is TRBD1 (7 bases). CDR3 length: 14 amino acids. V was shortened by 8 bases and J by 5 bases, with 18 bases between the two germline ends. Per the germline V gene, CDR1 is GTSNPN and CDR2 is SVGIG (reference sequence). The chain's CDR3 is CASHPTGRTGELFF. CDR3 DNA sequence: TGTGCCAGCCACCCGACAGGGAGGACCGGGGAGCTGTTTTTT.

Worth noting for this clone: Germline is not matched at one junction end, which may reflect a read error. The chain combines TRBV5-1 with TRBJ2-4, with D tentatively TRBD1 (6 bases). Germline CDR1 reads SGHRS; CDR2 reads YFSETQ. This CDR3 is built from 13 residues. CDR3 sequence (DNA): TGCGCCAGCAGCTTGGGGGACATAAACAGTCAGTACTTC. This sequence encodes CASSLGDINSQYF.

The V gene is TRBV21-1, the J gene TRBJ1-5; the table's TRBD1 call for D was not verified on the DNA. TRBV21-1 is annotated as a pseudogene. This CDR3 contains 18 residues. Written as DNA, the CDR3 is TGTGCCAGCAGGAACAACTCCGGGACAGGGGGCCGCAATCAGCCCCAGCATTTT. It is translated as CASRNNSGTGGRNQPQHF.

The rearrangement joins TRBV5-5 to TRBJ2-7, with TRBD2 matching 8 bases. The CDR3 is 15 amino acids. J gave up 0 bases and V 5 bases, and 7 bases lay outside the gene matches. CDR1 and CDR2 (germline): SGHKS, YYEKEE (reference sequence). The CDR3 region has the DNA TGTGCCAGCAGTCGTCCCGGGACTAGCTCCTACGAGCAGTACTTC. Encoded protein: CASSRPGTSSYEQYF. The whole variable domain, remainder taken from reference TRBV5-5 and TRBJ2-7, is DAGVTQSPTHLIKTRGQQVTLRCSPISGHKSVSWYQQVLGQGPQFIFQYYEKEERGRGNFPDRFSARQFPNYSSELNVNALLLGDSALYLCASSRPGTSSYEQYFGPGTRLTVT.

This CDR3 is CASSRGMGTSTDTQYF. CDR3 in DNA: TGTGCCAGCAGCCGGGGGATGGGTACTAGCACAGATACGCAGTATTTT. The chain has TRBV2 and TRBJ2-3; a weak D match, TRBD2 (6 bases). CDR1 and CDR2 from the germline V gene are SNHLY and FYNNEI. Trimming cost V 6 bases and J 0 bases, with 16 bases left between them. This CDR3 comprises 16 residues.

This clone has more than one count but fewer than ten. The J gene is TRBJ2-1, the V gene TRBV6-5; D uncertain. Germline values: CDR1 MNHEY, CDR2 SVGAGI. V lost 5 bases and J 9 bases, leaving 14 bases between the germline ends. This CDR3 comprises 13 residues. CDR3 region: CASSTHAVPEQFF. In nucleotides, the CDR3 is TGTGCCAGCAGTACCCACGCGGTGCCTGAGCAGTTCTTC.

V gene TRBV7-3 combines with J gene TRBJ2-1; 8 bases are shared with TRBD2. CDR1 and CDR2 (germline): SGHTA, FQGTGA. The CDR3 sequence is 16 residues long. Trimming at V came to 2 bases and at J to 2 bases, leaving 5 bases not matched to a gene. The CDR3 region has the DNA TGTGCCAGCAGCTTAGGCCTAGCGGGTCCCTACAATGAGCAGTTCTTC. Translation: CASSLGLAGPYNEQFF.

The rearrangement joins TRBV6-1 to TRBJ2-5, with 10 bases that match TRBD1. V gave up 3 bases and J gave up 5 bases; unmatched junction bases: 6. CDR1 is MNHNS, CDR2 SASEGT, per germline. The length of the CDR3 is 15 residues. CDR3 sequence (DNA): TGTGCCAGCAGTGAGAAGACAGGGGGCGCGGAGACCCAGTACTTC. Protein sequence: CASSEKTGGAETQYF.

CDR3 DNA sequence: TGCGCCAGCAGCTTCGTCCAACTAGCGGGAGATAACAATGAGCAGTTCTTC. It yields the protein CASSFVQLAGDNNEQFF. The rearrangement links TRBV5-1 to TRBJ2-1; 11 bases align to TRBD2. CDR1 and CDR2 (germline): SGHRS, YFSETQ. The junction had 9 bases not matched to a gene; V was cut back by 2 bases and J by 5 bases. This CDR3 is 17 amino acids long.

The chain couples TRBV11-2 to TRBJ2-2; D may be TRBD2 (5 bases). Trimming left V 5 bases short and J 12 bases short, with 16 bases between. The CDR3 loop spans 13 amino acids. Germline CDR1 reads SGHAT; CDR2 reads FQNNGV. In nucleotides, the CDR3 is TGTGCCAGCAGCCATGCGTTAGCGCCCCAGCTGTTTTTT. This gives the protein CASSHALAPQLFF. Supplemented by reference TRBV11-2 and TRBJ2-2, the full variable domain reads EAGVAQSPRYKIIEKRQSVAFWCNPISGHATLYWYQQILGQGPKLLIQFQNNGVVDDSQLPKDRFSAERLKGVDSTLKIQPAKLEDSAVYLCASSHALAPQLFFGEGSRLTVL.

The V call is TRBV9, the J call TRBJ2-3; D not certain. Germline CDR1 and CDR2: SGDLS and YYNGEE. V gave up 0 bases and J gave up 6 bases, with 14 bases separating them. The CDR3 is 15 residues long. CDR3 coding DNA: TGTGCCAGCAGCGTAGGGCCAGCGACGACGGATACGCAGTATTTT. It codes for CASSVGPATTDTQYF.

The CDR3 DNA reads as TGTGCCAGCACCCCGAGGGGACTAGCGGGAATCGAGACCCAGTACTTC. It specifies CASTPRGLAGIETQYF. This sequence joins TRBV27 and TRBJ2-5; 13 positions match TRBD2. CDR3 length: 16 amino acids. Trimming cost V 7 bases and J 5 bases; bases outside gene matches: 10. Germline V CDR1 and CDR2: MNHEY, SMNVEV (reference sequence).

V is TRBV30 and J is TRBJ1-1; tentatively, D is TRBD1 (5 bases). CDR3 length equals 15 residues. Trimming shortened V by 3 bases and J by 6 bases, and 20 bases separated the two germline ends. CDR1 and CDR2 from the germline V gene are GTSNPN and SVGIG (reference sequence). In DNA form, the CDR3 reads TGTGCCTGGAGACGACGTTCGGGCGGGGGGGCTGAAGCTTTCTTT. It is translated as CAWRRRSGGGAEAFF.

The rearrangement uses TRBV27 and TRBJ2-7; 7 nucleotides match TRBD1. Germline CDR1 is MNHEY and CDR2 is SMNVEV (reference sequence). This CDR3 region has 14 residues. The J segment lost 2 bases and the V segment lost 5 bases, leaving 6 bases of the junction unmatched. CDR3 sequence (DNA): TGTGCCAGCAGTCACAGGGGTCTTACCTACGAGCAGTACTTC. It translates to CASSHRGLTYEQYF.

The J gene is TRBJ2-7, the V gene TRBV7-2; TRBD2 might be the D (7 bases). CDR1 and CDR2 (germline): SGHTA, FQGNSA. This CDR3 has 16 residues. Trimming took 5 bases from V and 3 from J, leaving 20 bases between them. In nucleotides, the CDR3 is TGTGCCAGCAGCCCGAGGGGGGGGGATGGGGTCTACGAGCAGTACTTC. Translated: CASSPRGGDGVYEQYF.

The count of this clone is one. The rearrangement links TRBV29-1 to TRBJ2-1; TRBD2 aligns across 14 bases. This CDR3 is 15 amino acids long. V lost 5 bases to trimming and J lost 7 bases; unmatched junction nucleotides: 7. Looked up from germline, CDR1 is SQVTM and CDR2 is ANQGSEA. The CDR3 coding sequence is TGCAGCGTTACTATTCGGACTAGCGGGAGGAATGAGCAGTTCTTC. Encoded protein: CSVTIRTSGRNEQFF.

The rearrangement joins TRBV27 to TRBJ1-2; D possibly corresponds to TRBD1 (6 bases). Between the trimmed V and J ends, which lost 6 bases and 4 bases, there was a span of 15 bases. The V gene's germline CDR1 is MNHEY and CDR2 SMNVEV (reference sequence). The CDR3 is 14 residues long. The CDR3 DNA sequence: TGTGCCAGCAGGGGAAGGACAGAGAGCTATGGCTACACCTTC. Protein: CASRGRTESYGYTF.

The chain has TRBV6-4 and TRBJ2-3, with 8 bases that match TRBD1. The CDR3 sequence is 13 residues long. Germline assignment: CDR1 MRHNA and CDR2 SNTAGT. After removal of 8 bases from V and 3 bases from J, the junction contained 4 bases not matched to a gene. CDR3 region: CASSDRATDTQYF. The CDR3 nucleotides are TGTGCCAGCTCGGACAGGGCAACAGATACGCAGTATTTT.

The genes are TRBV27 and TRBJ1-2; TRBD1 agrees at 8 bases. In germline, CDR1 is MNHEY, CDR2 SMNVEV (reference sequence). Trimming cost V 3 bases and J 0 bases; bases outside gene matches: 3. This CDR3 is built from 15 residues. The CDR3 DNA follows: TGTGCCAGCAGTTTCAGACAGGGGACTAACTATGGCTACACCTTC. Translated: CASSFRQGTNYGYTF.

The J gene is TRBJ2-1, the V gene TRBV19; 7 bases are shared with TRBD2. Germline lookup yields CDR1 LNHDA and CDR2 SQIVND (reference sequence). The V gene end was trimmed by 4 bases and the J gene end by 2 bases; junction bases not matched to a gene: 5. This CDR3 has 15 residues. The CDR3 DNA reads TGTGCCAGTAGTACGACTAGCTCCCCCTACAATGAGCAGTTCTTC. Protein sequence: CASSTTSSPYNEQFF.

J is TRBJ1-2 and V is TRBV5-4, with D hard to call. The CDR3 totals 13 residues. Trimming removed 4 bases at V and 0 bases at J, with 7 bases between. Per the germline V gene, CDR1 is SGHNT and CDR2 is YYREEE (reference sequence). CDR3 sequence: CASSPESNYGYTF. The DNA for the CDR3 is TGTGCCAGCAGCCCCGAGTCTAACTATGGCTACACCTTC.

The chain has TRBV19 and TRBJ2-7; tentatively, D is TRBD2 (6 bases). Germline V gene data show CDR1 as LNHDA and CDR2 as SQIVND (reference sequence). Trimming shortened V by 3 bases and J by 6 bases, and 15 bases separated the two germline ends. This CDR3 comprises 14 residues. Here the CDR3 DNA reads TGTGCCAGTAGTATGTTCGGGGGAGTCGGCGAGCAGTACTTC. It codes for CASSMFGGVGEQYF. Filled out from reference TRBV19 and TRBJ2-7, the complete variable domain reads DGGITQSPKYLFRKEGQNVTLSCEQNLNHDAMYWYRQDPGQGLRLIYYSQIVNDFQKGDIAEGYSVSREKKESFPLTVTSAQKNPTAFYLCASSMFGGVGEQYFGPGTRLTVT.